Each of the 18 T cell receptor beta chains below was sequenced from the same sample in a study of blood T cell repertoires in COVID-19 (dated by TCRdb to about 2020). Libraries were constructed by the immunoSEQ multiplex PCR assay. TCRdb limited this immuneACCESS table to in-frame rearrangements with V and J called. A share of clones is missing; checked studies link under half to unresolved V genes, and the rest is unexplained. The sample contains some 76,000 clones, roughly 80% of them found a single time. The ten biggest clones cover more than 15% of the sample. Sequenced material: peripheral blood. Receptors originate from an older woman with acute or convalescent COVID-19.

The V call is TRBV6-2 or TRBV6-3, the J call TRBJ2-5, with D possibly matching TRBD2 (6 bases). The CDR3 contains 17 residues. Germline V lookup: CDR1 MNHEY, CDR2 SVGEGT. Trimming shortened V by 3 bases and J by 2 bases, and 19 bases separated the two germline ends. The DNA for the CDR3 is TGTGCCAGCAGTTATCCGCGCCGGGACTTGTTTCAAGAGACCCAGTACTTC. Amino acids: CASSYPRRDLFQETQYF.

The chain combines TRBV2 with TRBJ1-5; weak D call: TRBD1 (6 bases). CDR1 is SNHLY, CDR2 FYNNEI, per germline. CDR3 size: 13 residues. Trimming cost V 4 bases and J 6 bases, with 10 bases left between them. The CDR3 DNA follows: TGTGCCAGCAGTGTAGGGGGAGCTCAGCCCCAGCATTTT. It encodes CASSVGGAQPQHF.

The V gene is TRBV3-1 (or the pseudogene TRBV3-2), the J gene TRBJ1-2; 8 nucleotides match TRBD1. Germline V gene data show CDR1 as LGHDT and CDR2 as YNNKEL (reference sequence). V was clipped by 0 bases and J by 4 bases; unmatched bases: 13. This CDR3 has 18 amino acids. The CDR3 nucleotides read TGTGCCAGCAGCCAAGATCCCTGGACAGGGAACTCAAGCTATGGCTACACCTTC. It specifies CASSQDPWTGNSSYGYTF.

The rearrangement links TRBV5-1 to TRBJ2-6, with D tentatively TRBD1 (6 bases). The CDR3 has 19 residues. V lost 0 bases and J 0 bases, leaving 16 bases between the germline ends. CDR1 SGHRS and CDR2 YFSETQ come from the germline V gene. CDR3 nucleotide sequence: TGCGCCAGCAGCTTGGGGGACACAGGGATCCCCTCTGGGGCCAACGTCCTGACTTTC. Protein: CASSLGDTGIPSGANVLTF.

The gene calls are TRBV6-5 and TRBJ1-2; D is undetermined. Germline values: CDR1 MNHEY, CDR2 SVGAGI. Trimming left V 4 bases short and J 2 bases short, with 11 bases between. The CDR3 is 14 residues long. The CDR3 DNA is TGTGCCAGCAGTTCGCCAGAATCGAACTATGGCTACACCTTC. Amino acid sequence: CASSSPESNYGYTF.

The gene calls are TRBV5-1 and TRBJ2-1; 11 bases match TRBD2. V gave up 0 bases and J gave up 7 bases; unmatched junction bases: 3. The CDR3 runs 15 residues. CDR1 and CDR2 (germline): SGHRS, YFSETQ. This CDR3 reads CASSLGSGGANEQFF. The CDR3 DNA sequence: TGCGCCAGCAGCTTGGGTAGCGGGGGGGCGAATGAGCAGTTCTTC.

This chain connects TRBV19 to TRBJ1-5; 11 bases line up with TRBD1. The CDR3 length is 15 residues. Germline trimming cut 3 bases from V and 4 bases from J; bases unmatched to any gene: 2. Germline V gene sequence: CDR1 LNHDA, CDR2 SQIVND (reference sequence). This CDR3 reads CASSIGQGANQPQHF. CDR3 nucleotides: TGTGCCAGTAGTATCGGACAGGGGGCTAATCAGCCCCAGCATTTT.

This clone has only a few counts. V is TRBV2 and J is TRBJ1-2; 9 positions agree with TRBD1. Germline V gene lookup returns CDR1 SNHLY and CDR2 FYNNEI. This CDR3 contains 15 residues. V shed 6 bases, J shed 4 bases, and the junction held 9 bases outside the gene matches. CDR3 region: CASSYGGQGGYGYTF. The CDR3 nucleotides read TGTGCCAGCAGCTACGGGGGACAGGGAGGCTATGGCTACACCTTC.

The genes are TRBV19 and TRBJ1-5, with 9 bases matching TRBD1. After removal of 6 bases from V and 0 bases from J, the junction contained 3 bases not matched to a gene. The CDR3 extends over 15 amino acids. Germline V gene sequence: CDR1 LNHDA, CDR2 SQIVND (reference sequence). CDR3 sequence: CASRGDRDSNQPQHF. The DNA of the CDR3 is TGTGCCAGTAGGGGGGACAGGGATAGCAATCAGCCCCAGCATTTT.

The CDR3 reads CASSQDMNVGEKLFF. Here the CDR3 DNA reads TGCGCCAGCAGCCAAGATATGAATGTCGGTGAAAAACTGTTTTTT. The V gene is TRBV4-1, the J gene TRBJ1-4; D ambiguous. CDR3 length: 15 amino acids. Between the trimmed V and J ends, which lost 0 bases and 7 bases, there was a span of 12 bases. Germline CDR1 is MGHRA and CDR2 is YSYEKL.

V usage is TRBV28 and J usage is TRBJ2-1; tentative D call: TRBD1 (7 bases). The CDR3 runs to 19 residues. V dropped 2 bases and J dropped 7 bases, with 27 bases sitting between them. Germline CDR1 is MDHEN and CDR2 is SYDVKM. This chain's CDR3 is CASSLPAFRQGGFGNEQFF. CDR3 in DNA: TGTGCCAGCAGTTTACCAGCCTTCCGACAGGGAGGCTTCGGGAATGAGCAGTTCTTC.

The chain recombines TRBV24-1 with TRBJ2-5; TRBD1 aligns across 10 bases. Germline V gives CDR1 KGHDR, CDR2 SFDVKD. The CDR3 loop spans 13 amino acids. V shed 9 bases, J shed 4 bases, and the junction held 4 bases outside the gene matches. The CDR3 sequence: CATRQGARETQYF. DNA of the CDR3: TGTGCCACCCGACAGGGGGCACGAGAGACCCAGTACTTC.

The V call is TRBV7-3, the J call TRBJ2-2; TRBD2 matches at 12 bases. CDR3 length: 18 amino acids. The ends lost 4 bases at V and 3 bases at J; junction bases unmatched: 9. Germline V gene lookup returns CDR1 SGHTA and CDR2 FQGTGA. CDR3 loop: CASSSAASGGAYTGELFF. CDR3 DNA sequence: TGTGCCAGCAGCTCCGCGGCTAGCGGGGGGGCCTACACCGGGGAGCTGTTTTTT.

The V gene is TRBV7-9, the J gene TRBJ2-3; 8 bases agree with TRBD2. The germline V gene encodes CDR1 SEHNR and CDR2 FQNEAQ (reference sequence). J lost 2 bases, V lost 5 bases, and 6 bases had no gene match. The CDR3 extends over 15 amino acids. The DNA for the CDR3 is TGTGCCAGCAGCCTCATTAGCGGGGCCACAGATACGCAGTATTTT. Encoded protein: CASSLISGATDTQYF.

This clone was recorded a few times. The CDR3 coding sequence is TGTGCCAGCAGCCCAGGAGGGACCATCTACGAGCAGTACGTC. It translates to CASSPGGTIYEQYV. This chain joins TRBV6-5 and TRBJ2-7, with a possible D match to TRBD2 (6 bases). CDR1 is MNHEY, CDR2 SVGAGI, per germline. Trimming stripped 6 bases from V and 3 bases from J, with 15 bases between. The CDR3 covers 14 residues.

The rearrangement uses TRBV29-1 and TRBJ1-3; 7 bases align to TRBD1. This CDR3 has 12 residues. CDR1 is SQVTM, CDR2 ANQGSEA, per germline. V shed 5 bases and J 4 bases; nucleotides not matched to a gene: 2. This CDR3 is CSVPGQGNTIYF. The CDR3 nucleotides read TGCAGCGTTCCGGGACAGGGAAACACCATATATTTT.

This chain links TRBV5-1 with TRBJ2-5; 9 nucleotides agree with TRBD1. CDR1 is SGHRS, CDR2 YFSETQ, per germline. CDR3 length: 15 amino acids. J lost 2 bases, V lost 3 bases, and 5 bases had no gene match. CDR3 bases: TGCGCCAGCAGCTGGGGGACAGGGTCACAAGAGACCCAGTACTTC. Translated: CASSWGTGSQETQYF.

The chain employs TRBV24-1 and TRBJ2-3; D not resolved. The CDR3 runs 14 residues. Trimming removed 4 bases from V and 2 bases from J, with 9 bases in between. Germline CDR1 is KGHDR and CDR2 is SFDVKD. DNA of the CDR3: TGTGCCACCAGTGACCGGGTCCTCACAGATACGCAGTATTTT. Encoded protein: CATSDRVLTDTQYF.